The next 12 T cell receptor beta chains were all read from a single sample in a study of Graves' ophthalmopathy and Graves' hyperthyroidism. RNA transcripts were the template, and TCR beta CDR3 regions were amplified from them. Second-round multiplex PCR came after first-round RT-PCR with HTBI primers. A single record per CDR3 protein comes from TCRdb applying MiXCR to the multiplex PCR reads. The sample records about 380,000 distinct CDR3 sequences, approximately 15% being singletons. The sample taken for sequencing was peripheral blood. All receptors derive from a woman aged 18-35 years with stable Graves' hyperthyroidism.

The chain is built from TRBV6-5 and TRBJ2-5, with 9 bases identical to TRBD2. The CDR3 has 14 amino acids. The germline CDR1 and CDR2 sequences are MNHEY and SVGAGI. J was trimmed by 5 bases and V by 5 bases; bases with no gene match: 6. CDR3 DNA sequence: TGTGCCAGCAGTGATTCGAGCGGGGGGGAGACCCAGTACTTC. It yields the protein CASSDSSGGETQYF.

Comments on this clonotype: Just one base apart from a much larger clone, this may be a read error. The chain uses TRBV9 and TRBJ2-2; D might be TRBD2 (5 bases). This CDR3 contains 13 residues. Per germline, CDR1 SGDLS and CDR2 YYNGEE. CDR3 loop: CASSTWVTGELCF. CDR3 DNA sequence: TGTGCCAGCAGTACCTGGGTTACCGGGGAGCTGTGTTTT.

This clonotype was seen ten or more times. The chain combines TRBV6-2 or TRBV6-3 with TRBJ1-5; D is uncertain. The germline V gene encodes CDR1 MNHEY and CDR2 SVGEGT. The ends were cut back, 8 bases at V and 2 bases at J, with 16 bases in the middle. The CDR3 is 15 residues long. The DNA of the CDR3 is TGTGCCAGCTCTTGGTCAGCCTTTGGCAATCAGCCCCAGCATTTT. Translating it yields CASSWSAFGNQPQHF.

This clonotype showed up many times. The chain has TRBV7-8 and TRBJ1-5; D gene unclear. V lost 4 bases to trimming and J lost 3 bases, with 16 bases between them. The germline CDR1 and CDR2 sequences are SGHVS and FQNEAQ. This CDR3 has 16 residues. CDR3 residues: CASSSKMNGFNQPQHF. In DNA form, the CDR3 reads TGTGCCAGCAGCTCCAAAATGAACGGGTTCAATCAGCCCCAGCATTTT.

This clonotype has only a few counts. The V and J genes are TRBV6-1 and TRBJ2-7; 8 nucleotides line up with TRBD1. The CDR3 runs to 14 residues. Per the germline V gene, CDR1 is MNHNS and CDR2 is SASEGT. The J segment lost 5 bases and the V segment lost 7 bases, leaving 10 bases of the junction unmatched. CDR3: CASMIGQGLHEQYF. CDR3 sequence (DNA): TGTGCCAGCATGATTGGACAGGGTTTACACGAGCAGTACTTC.

This clonotype was observed at least ten times. This chain uses TRBV20-1 with TRBJ2-7; a possible D gene is TRBD2 (6 bases). This CDR3 has 15 residues. Trimming left V 0 bases short and J 2 bases short, with 14 bases between. In germline, CDR1 is DFQATT, CDR2 SNEGSKA (reference sequence). CDR3 nucleotides: TGCAGTGCTAGAGACCGACTAGTAGCCGCCTACGAGCAGTACTTC. It specifies CSARDRLVAAYEQYF.

This clonotype was detected many times. The chain joins TRBV12-3 or TRBV12-4 to TRBJ1-1, with 8 bases that match TRBD1. The CDR3 is 11 residues long. After removal of 6 bases from V and 6 bases from J, the junction contained 0 bases not matched to a gene. The CDR3 sequence is CASRDRAEAFF. DNA of the CDR3: TGTGCCAGCAGGGACAGGGCTGAAGCTTTCTTT.

Points on this clonotype: A clone one base away is much larger, so this may be a read error. This sequence joins TRBV11-2 and TRBJ2-7; tentatively, D is TRBD2 (6 bases). The length of the CDR3 is 16 residues. Trimming removed 0 bases at V and 2 bases at J, with 14 bases between. From germline, CDR1 is SGHAT and CDR2 FQNNGV. The DNA of the CDR3 is TGTGCCAGCAGCTTAGAGGGTACTGGCGGGACCTACGAGCAGTACTTC. Residues: CASSLEGTGGTYEQYF. The complete variable domain, with remaining parts taken from reference TRBV11-2 and TRBJ2-7, reads EAGVAQSPRYKIIEKRQSVAFWCNPISGHATLYWYQQILGQGPKLLIQFQNNGVVDDSQLPKDRFSAERLKGVDSTLKIQPAKLEDSAVYLCASSLEGTGGTYEQYFGPGTRLTVT.

This clonotype was detected ten times or more. The chain is built from TRBV12-3 or TRBV12-4 and TRBJ1-1, with D possibly matching TRBD1 (6 bases). This CDR3 is built from 14 residues. V was trimmed by 5 bases and J by 4 bases, leaving 14 bases between them. CDR3 in DNA: TGTGCCAGCAGTAAACAGGGTTCGGGCACTGAAGCTTTCTTT. It codes for CASSKQGSGTEAFF.

This sequence joins TRBV7-2 and TRBJ1-1; 7 bases match TRBD1. Germline values: CDR1 SGHTA, CDR2 FQGNSA. The CDR3 runs 13 residues. Trimming cost V 3 bases and J 8 bases; bases outside gene matches: 6. Here the CDR3 reads CASSFLRQGEAFF. The CDR3 DNA reads TGTGCCAGCAGCTTTTTACGACAGGGCGAAGCTTTCTTT.

This clonotype was detected many times. The chain combines TRBV6-1 with TRBJ1-5; D remains ambiguous. The germline CDR1 and CDR2 sequences are MNHNS and SASEGT. The CDR3 has 13 residues. Deletions cut 5 bases from V and 5 bases from J, with 10 bases between. The CDR3 coding sequence is TGTGCCAGCAGTCAAAGGGCCCATCAGCCCCAGCATTTT. Residues: CASSQRAHQPQHF.

This clonotype was seen at least ten times. The chain joins TRBV6-1 to TRBJ1-1; a possible D gene is TRBD1 (5 bases). The CDR3 has 14 residues. CDR1 MNHNS and CDR2 SASEGT come from the germline V gene. V lost 5 bases to trimming and J lost 7 bases, with 17 bases between them. The chain's CDR3 is CASSSATRGDEAFF. CDR3 sequence (DNA): TGTGCCAGCAGTAGTGCAACCCGAGGGGATGAAGCTTTCTTT.